The 32 T cell receptor beta chains below were found in one sample sequenced in a study of OX40 agonist ivuxolimab in advanced cancers. The data were produced by immunoSEQ multiplex PCR, yet TCRdb's version contains in-frame clones alone and is incomplete. The sample holds just under 75,000 clones, roughly 92% seen once. The sample was CD4+ or CD8+ T cells sorted from blood, taken in a trial of the OX40 agonist ivuxolimab. These receptors originate from an adult with an advanced solid tumor such as melanoma, head and neck, liver or kidney cancer.

The rearrangement uses TRBV19 and TRBJ1-2; D remains ambiguous. In germline, CDR1 is LNHDA, CDR2 SQIVND (reference sequence). V lost 4 bases and J lost 3, with 3 bases in between. The CDR3 is 11 residues long. The CDR3 protein is CASSSDYGYTF. For the CDR3, the DNA is TGTGCCAGTAGTAGCGACTATGGCTACACCTTC. The full variable domain, in which reference TRBV19 and TRBJ1-2 provide the parts outside the CDR3, is DGGITQSPKYLFRKEGQNVTLSCEQNLNHDAMYWYRQDPGQGLRLIYYSQIVNDFQKGDIAEGYSVSREKKESFPLTVTSAQKNPTAFYLCASSSDYGYTFGSGTRLTVV.

The chain carries TRBV19 and TRBJ2-5, with D tentatively TRBD1 (6 bases). The V gene's germline CDR1 is LNHDA and CDR2 SQIVND (reference sequence). The CDR3 sequence is 15 residues long. The V end lost 9 bases, the J end lost 2 bases, and 19 bases lay between the germline ends. The CDR3 DNA is TGTGCCAGCCTAGAGTCCGGGACATCGCAAGAGACCCAGTACTTC. This sequence encodes CASLESGTSQETQYF.

The rearrangement uses TRBV5-1 and TRBJ2-3; 9 nucleotides match TRBD2. Germline trimming cut 0 bases from V and 2 bases from J; bases unmatched to any gene: 4. There are 16 residues in the CDR3. CDR1 is SGHRS and CDR2 is YFSETQ in the germline V gene. CDR3 nucleotides: TGCGCCAGCAGCTTGGGTGTAGCGGGAGACACAGATACGCAGTATTTT. This sequence encodes CASSLGVAGDTDTQYF.

The sample holds a few counts of this clone. This chain joins TRBV30 and TRBJ1-1, with a weak D call TRBD1 (6 bases). The CDR3 runs to 13 residues. CDR1 and CDR2 from the germline V gene are GTSNPN and SVGIG (reference sequence). Trimming removed 2 bases from V and 0 bases from J, with 7 bases in between. CDR3 residues: CAWSRQVNTEAFF. The DNA for the CDR3 is TGTGCCTGGAGTCGACAGGTGAACACTGAAGCTTTCTTT. Complete variable domain (other parts from reference TRBV30 and TRBJ1-1): SQTIHQWPATLVQPVGSPLSLECTVEGTSNPNLYWYRQAAGRGLQLLFYSVGIGQISSEVPQNLSASRPQDRQFILSSKKLLLSDSGFYLCAWSRQVNTEAFFGQGTRLTVV.

The V call is TRBV6-5, the J call TRBJ2-7; a weak D match, TRBD1 (5 bases). The V gene lost 2 bases and the J gene lost 2 bases, with 13 bases spanning the gap. This CDR3 contains 15 residues. CDR1 and CDR2 (germline): MNHEY, SVGAGI. CDR3 sequence (DNA): TGTGCCAGCAGTTACAGGAAGGGGAAACCCTACGAGCAGTACTTC. This gives the protein CASSYRKGKPYEQYF.

This clone came up once. V and J are TRBV5-4 and TRBJ2-3; D perhaps matches TRBD2 (6 bases). This CDR3 spans 17 amino acids. The germline V gene encodes CDR1 SGHNT and CDR2 YYREEE (reference sequence). V was shortened by 4 bases and J by 3 bases, with 21 bases between the two germline ends. The CDR3 sequence is CASSRGVEGVGTDTQYF. As DNA, the CDR3 is TGTGCCAGCAGCCGCGGGGTCGAGGGAGTGGGTACAGATACGCAGTATTTT.

This clone has a single count. The chain combines TRBV6-5 with TRBJ2-5; 8 nucleotides line up with TRBD2. This CDR3 is 16 amino acids long. V shed 0 bases, J shed 1 base, and the junction held 4 bases outside the gene matches. Germline V lookup: CDR1 MNHEY, CDR2 SVGAGI. The CDR3 DNA follows: TGTGCCAGCAGTTACTCGACAACTAGCGGCCAAGAGACCCAGTACTTC. This codes for CASSYSTTSGQETQYF.

This rearrangement joins TRBV27 to TRBJ2-7; D unclear. The ends were cut back, 5 bases at V and 3 bases at J, with 11 bases in the middle. There are 13 residues in the CDR3. Germline V CDR1 and CDR2: MNHEY, SMNVEV (reference sequence). The DNA of the CDR3 is TGTGCCAGCAGTGATCGGGTTCGCTACGAGCAGTACTTC. Translation: CASSDRVRYEQYF.

The chain recombines TRBV6-4 with TRBJ2-1; 8 nucleotides line up with TRBD2. V was pared by 6 bases and J by 5 bases, with 6 bases of the junction left unmatched. The CDR3 sequence is 14 residues long. Germline CDR1 and CDR2: MRHNA and SNTAGT. The DNA of the CDR3 is TGTGCCAGCAGCACGACTAGCGTTAACAATGAGCAGTTCTTC. The encoded protein is CASSTTSVNNEQFF.

The chain is built from TRBV7-2 and TRBJ2-6; D might be TRBD2 (5 bases). Trimming stripped 7 bases from V and 0 bases from J, with 13 bases between. The germline V gene encodes CDR1 SGHTA and CDR2 FQGNSA. The CDR3 runs to 16 residues. The DNA for the CDR3 is TGTGCCAGCAACCTACTAGGCATCTCTGGGGCCAACGTCCTGACTTTC. Translating it yields CASNLLGISGANVLTF.

The V gene is TRBV19, the J gene TRBJ2-2; D may be TRBD2 (6 bases). The CDR3 contains 14 residues. The V gene lost 7 bases and the J gene lost 6 bases, with 15 bases spanning the gap. Germline V gene lookup returns CDR1 LNHDA and CDR2 SQIVND (reference sequence). CDR3 DNA: TGTGCCAGTACGCTTGGGGGGATTCCCGGGGAGCTGTTTTTT. Protein product: CASTLGGIPGELFF.

The V gene is TRBV5-1, the J gene TRBJ2-7, with D possibly TRBD1 on 6 matching bases. Looked up from germline, CDR1 is SGHRS and CDR2 is YFSETQ. The CDR3 extends over 15 amino acids. Trimming took off 0 bases at V and 5 bases at J, with 15 bases between the two ends. In DNA, the CDR3 is TGCGCCAGCAGCTTGGACAGGGAGTCTGCCCACGAGCAGTACTTC. Its protein is CASSLDRESAHEQYF.

The rearrangement joins TRBV19 to TRBJ1-5; the match to TRBD1 covers 9 bases. The CDR3 is 16 residues long. Per germline, CDR1 LNHDA and CDR2 SQIVND (reference sequence). Trimming took 9 bases from V and 3 from J; bases not matched to a gene: 12. CDR3: CASNNRGQGYNQPQHF. The CDR3 bases are TGTGCCAGCAATAATCGGGGACAGGGCTACAATCAGCCCCAGCATTTT. The whole variable domain, filled in from reference TRBV19 and TRBJ1-5, reads DGGITQSPKYLFRKEGQNVTLSCEQNLNHDAMYWYRQDPGQGLRLIYYSQIVNDFQKGDIAEGYSVSREKKESFPLTVTSAQKNPTAFYLCASNNRGQGYNQPQHFGDGTRLSIL.

This chain links TRBV7-9 with TRBJ1-1; 7 bases fit TRBD1. V shed 6 bases, J shed 7 bases, and the junction held 8 bases outside the gene matches. This CDR3 region has 13 residues. Germline loops: CDR1 SEHNR, CDR2 FQNEAQ (reference sequence). DNA for the CDR3: TGTGCCAGCAGTTCACAGGGGATCAATGAAGCTTTCTTT. Protein: CASSSQGINEAFF.

DNA for the CDR3: TGTGCCAGTAGTATAATGGGACAAACCTCGGGGCAGCCCCAGCATTTT. Residues: CASSIMGQTSGQPQHF. The chain combines TRBV19 with TRBJ1-5; D might be TRBD1 (6 bases). The CDR3 spans 16 residues. Trimming stripped 2 bases from V and 7 bases from J, with 18 bases between. CDR1 is LNHDA, CDR2 SQIVND, per germline (reference sequence).

J is TRBJ2-4 and V is TRBV19; D is perhaps TRBD1 (6 bases). Trimming cost V 4 bases and J 1 base, with 8 bases left between them. Germline values: CDR1 LNHDA, CDR2 SQIVND (reference sequence). The CDR3 covers 14 residues. As DNA, the CDR3 is TGTGCCAGTAGTAGAGACAGGGCCAAAAACATTCAGTACTTC. Translating it yields CASSRDRAKNIQYF.

V and J are TRBV4-3 and TRBJ2-3; TRBD2 agrees at 12 bases. The length of the CDR3 is 16 residues. Trimming cost V 3 bases and J 7 bases; bases outside gene matches: 8. From germline, CDR1 is LGHNA and CDR2 YSLEER. CDR3 sequence: CASSQTSGSPTNTQYF. CDR3 coding DNA: TGCGCCAGCAGCCAGACTAGCGGGAGCCCTACGAATACGCAGTATTTT.

Note on this clone: Distinct nucleotide sequences in the sample also encode this CDR3. The J gene is TRBJ1-1, the V gene TRBV2; D remains ambiguous. The germline V gene has CDR1 SNHLY and CDR2 FYNNEI. The CDR3 covers 14 residues. Trimming pared 6 bases from V and 2 bases from J, leaving 13 bases between. For the CDR3, the DNA is TGTGCCAGCAGGGAGGCGACCCCAAACACTGAAGCTTTCTTT. Residues: CASREATPNTEAFF.

The V and J genes are TRBV19 and TRBJ1-2; no clear D gene. The CDR3 length is 13 residues. V was pared by 5 bases and J by 4 bases, with 11 bases between. Germline CDR1 and CDR2: LNHDA and SQIVND (reference sequence). CDR3 DNA: TGTGCCAGTAGTTTTCAGGCCAGCTATGGCTACACCTTC. Amino acids: CASSFQASYGYTF.

The V call is TRBV11-2, the J call TRBJ2-1; 11 bases agree with TRBD2. Germline-derived CDR1 and CDR2 are SGHAT and FQNNGV. The J segment lost 7 bases and the V segment lost 3 bases, leaving 14 bases of the junction unmatched. CDR3 length equals 18 residues. CDR3 nucleotides: TGTGCCAGCAGCTTGTCGTGGCTTCTAGCGGGAGGAGGTAATGAGCAGTTCTTC. Protein sequence: CASSLSWLLAGGGNEQFF.

This chain joins TRBV4-1 and TRBJ2-1; unclear D gene. Germline CDR1 reads MGHRA; CDR2 reads YSYEKL. This CDR3 is 17 amino acids long. V was trimmed by 0 bases and J by 0 bases, leaving 12 bases between them. CDR3 nucleotide sequence: TGCGCCAGCAGCCAAGATGGTCCACCAAGCTCCTACAATGAGCAGTTCTTC. It yields the protein CASSQDGPPSSYNEQFF.

The gene calls are TRBV18 and TRBJ2-7; 7 bases agree with TRBD1. Trimming at V came to 3 bases and at J to 2 bases, leaving 7 bases not matched to a gene. The CDR3 totals 15 residues. Germline loops: CDR1 KGHSH, CDR2 LQKENI. CDR3 amino acids: CASSPGTALTYEQYF. CDR3 in DNA: TGTGCCAGCTCACCCGGGACAGCCCTAACCTACGAGCAGTACTTC. Together with reference TRBV18 and TRBJ2-7, the CDR3 gives the full variable domain: NAGVMQNPRHLVRRRGQEARLRCSPMKGHSHVYWYRQLPEEGLKFMVYLQKENIIDESGMPKERFSAEFPKEGPSILRIQQVVRGDSAAYFCASSPGTALTYEQYFGPGTRLTVT.

This chain joins TRBV7-2 and TRBJ2-4, with D maybe TRBD1 (6 bases). Germline assignment: CDR1 SGHTA and CDR2 FQGNSA. This CDR3 comprises 15 residues. V dropped 1 base and J dropped 0 bases, with 7 bases sitting between them. The CDR3 here is CASSLGGLAKNIQYF. CDR3 in DNA: TGTGCCAGCAGCTTAGGGGGGCTAGCCAAAAACATTCAGTACTTC.

A single count supports this clone. The chain is built from TRBV10-3 and TRBJ2-3, with 10 bases matching TRBD2. This CDR3 contains 17 residues. Germline CDR1 ENHRY, CDR2 SYGVKD. J was trimmed by 4 bases and V by 3 bases; bases with no gene match: 10. CDR3 in amino acids: CAISEGAAGGFADTQYF. The CDR3, as DNA: TGTGCCATCAGTGAAGGGGCAGCGGGAGGGTTCGCAGATACGCAGTATTTT.

This chain connects TRBV9 to TRBJ1-6, with D tentatively TRBD1 (5 bases). The CDR3 sequence is 15 residues long. V lost 3 bases and J lost 10, with 17 bases in between. The germline gives CDR1 SGDLS, CDR2 YYNGEE. The CDR3 loop reads CASSAGLASKSPLHF. The CDR3 DNA is TGTGCCAGCAGCGCGGGGCTGGCCTCTAAGTCACCCCTCCACTTT.

V gene TRBV5-1 combines with J gene TRBJ2-5; D is perhaps TRBD1 (7 bases). CDR3 length: 15 residues. The germline gives CDR1 SGHRS, CDR2 YFSETQ. V was trimmed by 4 bases and J by 5 bases, leaving 18 bases between them. CDR3 protein: CASSPGTGAGETQYF. The CDR3 DNA reads TGCGCCAGCAGCCCCGGAACAGGGGCGGGGGAGACCCAGTACTTC.

The rearrangement links TRBV7-2 to TRBJ1-4, with 10 bases matching TRBD1. This CDR3 is 16 amino acids long. Germline trimming cut 1 base from V and 7 bases from J; bases unmatched to any gene: 6. Germline assignment: CDR1 SGHTA and CDR2 FQGNSA. The CDR3 region is CASSLDRRQGAEKLFF. The CDR3, as DNA: TGTGCCAGCAGCTTAGATCGGCGACAGGGGGCTGAAAAACTGTTTTTT.

V and J are TRBV18 and TRBJ2-2; 10 bases align to TRBD1. This CDR3 contains 17 residues. CDR1 is KGHSH, CDR2 LQKENI, per germline. V was pared by 1 base and J by 6 bases, with 8 bases of the junction left unmatched. The CDR3 spells CASSPRDRGILSGELFF. The CDR3 nucleotides are TGTGCCAGCTCACCACGGGACAGGGGAATTCTTTCCGGGGAGCTGTTTTTT.

This clone was detected only once. J is TRBJ2-5 and V is TRBV5-1, with 11 bases identical to TRBD2. Germline V gene lookup returns CDR1 SGHRS and CDR2 YFSETQ. V was pared by 0 bases and J by 4 bases, with 8 bases of the junction left unmatched. This CDR3 spans 17 amino acids. The CDR3 reads CASSLANSGRAGETQYF. CDR3 coding DNA: TGCGCCAGCAGCTTGGCCAATAGCGGGAGGGCCGGAGAGACCCAGTACTTC.

The chain has TRBV7-6 and TRBJ1-2; D is perhaps TRBD1 (6 bases). In germline, CDR1 is SGHVS, CDR2 FNYEAQ. The germline V and J ends were trimmed by 1 base and 4 bases, with 13 bases remaining between them. This CDR3 region has 15 residues. CDR3 sequence reads: CASSLGQATTYGYTF. The CDR3, as DNA: TGTGCCAGCAGCTTAGGACAGGCAACAACCTATGGCTACACCTTC.

The J gene is TRBJ1-1, the V gene TRBV30, with a possible D match to TRBD1 (6 bases). Per germline, CDR1 GTSNPN and CDR2 SVGIG (reference sequence). Trimming removed 2 bases at V and 1 base at J, with 11 bases between. CDR3 length equals 14 residues. The CDR3, as DNA: TGTGCCTGGAGTAAAGGGGGTTGGAACACTGAAGCTTTCTTT. This codes for CAWSKGGWNTEAFF.

The chain is built from TRBV5-1 and TRBJ2-2; 7 bases fit TRBD1. Losses at the gene ends were 0 bases for V and 0 bases for J; bases not matched to a gene: 2. In germline, CDR1 is SGHRS, CDR2 YFSETQ. This CDR3 is built from 16 residues. The CDR3 bases are TGCGCCAGCAGCTTGGACAGGGGAACGAACACCGGGGAGCTGTTTTTT. Translation: CASSLDRGTNTGELFF.